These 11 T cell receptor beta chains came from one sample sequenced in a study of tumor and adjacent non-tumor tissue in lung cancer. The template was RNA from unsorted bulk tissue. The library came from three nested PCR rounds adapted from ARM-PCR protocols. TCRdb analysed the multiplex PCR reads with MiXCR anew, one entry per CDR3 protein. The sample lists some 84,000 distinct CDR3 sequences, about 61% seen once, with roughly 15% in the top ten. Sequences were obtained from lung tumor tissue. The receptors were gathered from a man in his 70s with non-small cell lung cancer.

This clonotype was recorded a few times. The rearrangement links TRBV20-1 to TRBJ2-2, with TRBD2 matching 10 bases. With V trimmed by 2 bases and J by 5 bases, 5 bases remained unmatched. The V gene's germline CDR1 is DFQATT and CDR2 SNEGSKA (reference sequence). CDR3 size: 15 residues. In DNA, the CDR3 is TGCAGTGCTAGAACTAGCGGGATGGGGACCGGGGAGCTGTTTTTT. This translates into CSARTSGMGTGELFF.

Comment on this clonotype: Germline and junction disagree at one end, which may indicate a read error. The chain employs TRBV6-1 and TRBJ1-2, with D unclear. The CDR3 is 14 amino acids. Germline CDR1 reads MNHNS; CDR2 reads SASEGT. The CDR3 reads CASTPRYGSYGYTF. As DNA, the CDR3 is TGCGCCAGCACCCCGCGCTATGGAAGCTATGGCTACACCTTC.

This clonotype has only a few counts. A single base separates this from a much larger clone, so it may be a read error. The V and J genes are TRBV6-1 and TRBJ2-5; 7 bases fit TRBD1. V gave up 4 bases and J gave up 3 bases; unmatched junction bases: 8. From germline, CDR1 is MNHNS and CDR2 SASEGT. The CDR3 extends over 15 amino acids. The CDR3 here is CASSGEDRVKETQYF. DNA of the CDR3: TGTGCCAGCAGTGGGGAAGACAGGGTCAAAGAGACCCAGTACTTC.

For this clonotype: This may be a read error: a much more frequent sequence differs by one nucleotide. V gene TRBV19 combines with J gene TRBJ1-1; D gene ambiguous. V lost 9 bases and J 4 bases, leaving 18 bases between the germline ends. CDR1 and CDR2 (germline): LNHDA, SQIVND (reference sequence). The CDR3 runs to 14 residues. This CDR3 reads CASRWRGFGTEAFF. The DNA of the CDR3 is TGTGCCAGCCGGTGGCGTGGCTTCGGCACTGAAGCTTTCTTT.

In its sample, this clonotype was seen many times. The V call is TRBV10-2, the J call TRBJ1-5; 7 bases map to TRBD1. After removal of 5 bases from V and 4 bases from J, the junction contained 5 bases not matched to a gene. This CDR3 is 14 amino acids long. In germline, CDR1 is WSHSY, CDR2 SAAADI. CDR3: CASSLGQQNQPQHF. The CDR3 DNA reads TGCGCCAGCAGTCTGGGACAGCAGAATCAGCCCCAGCATTTT.

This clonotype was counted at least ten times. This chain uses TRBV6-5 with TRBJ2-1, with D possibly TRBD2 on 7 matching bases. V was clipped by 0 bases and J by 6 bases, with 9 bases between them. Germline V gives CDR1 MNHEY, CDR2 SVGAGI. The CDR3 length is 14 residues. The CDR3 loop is CASSYSRGGNEQFF. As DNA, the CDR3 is TGTGCCAGCAGTTACTCGAGGGGGGGCAATGAGCAGTTCTTC.

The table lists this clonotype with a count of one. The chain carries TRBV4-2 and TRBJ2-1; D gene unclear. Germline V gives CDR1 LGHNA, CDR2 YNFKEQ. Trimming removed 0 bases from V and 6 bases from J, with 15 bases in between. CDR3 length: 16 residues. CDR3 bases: TGTGCCAGCAGCCAAGAGGTAGCTTACCCTCTCAATGAGCAGTTCTTC. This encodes CASSQEVAYPLNEQFF.

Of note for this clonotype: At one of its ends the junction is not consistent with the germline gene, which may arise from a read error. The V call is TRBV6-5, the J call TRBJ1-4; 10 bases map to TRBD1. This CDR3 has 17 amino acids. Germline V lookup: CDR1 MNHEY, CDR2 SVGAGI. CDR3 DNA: TGTGCCACCTTACCGGGACAGGGGACGTTCGGCATTGAAAAACTGGTTTTT. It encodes CATLPGQGTFGIEKLVF.

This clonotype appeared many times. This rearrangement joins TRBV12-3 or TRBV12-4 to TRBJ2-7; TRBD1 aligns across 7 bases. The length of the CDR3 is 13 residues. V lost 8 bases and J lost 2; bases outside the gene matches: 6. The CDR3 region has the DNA TGTGCCAGCCAGCCCGACAGGGCCTACGAGCAGTACTTC. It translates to CASQPDRAYEQYF.

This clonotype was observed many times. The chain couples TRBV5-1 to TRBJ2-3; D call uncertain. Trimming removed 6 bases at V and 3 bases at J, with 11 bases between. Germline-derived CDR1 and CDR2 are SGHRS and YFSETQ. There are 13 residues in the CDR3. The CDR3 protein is CASNQLMTDTQYF. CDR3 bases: TGCGCCAGCAATCAGCTAATGACAGATACGCAGTATTTT.

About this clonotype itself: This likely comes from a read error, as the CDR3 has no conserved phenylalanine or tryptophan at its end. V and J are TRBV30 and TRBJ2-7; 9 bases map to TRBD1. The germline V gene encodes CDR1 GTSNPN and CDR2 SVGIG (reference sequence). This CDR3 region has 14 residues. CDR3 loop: CAWRTDRGPYEQYL. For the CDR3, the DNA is TGTGCCTGGAGGACGGACAGGGGACCCTACGAACAGTACCTC.